This passage covers 3 T cell receptor beta chains from one sample sequenced in a study of spatial heterogeneity in lung cancer. Regarding the study as a whole: Tracking of tumor mutation counts was seen in expanded intratumoral alpha and beta TCR counts.

Time point here: sample taken at primary tumor resection. No cognate antigen is known for these TCRs. TCRdb independently ran MiXCR on the 5' RACE reads; one entry per CDR3 protein. The table lists some 6,900 distinct CDR3 sequences, roughly an eighth of them singletons. Sample: lung tumor tissue, taken at surgery. The receptors originated from a male donor with early-stage non-small cell lung cancer.

In its sample, this clonotype is medium-sized. The V call is TRBV3-1, the J call TRBJ2-4, with D unclear. Looked up from germline, CDR1 is LGHDT and CDR2 is YNNKEL (reference sequence). This CDR3 is built from 12 residues. V dropped 3 bases and J dropped 6 bases, with 6 bases sitting between them. As DNA, the CDR3 is TGTGCCAGCAGCCACATGGGAAACATTCAGTACTTC. Its protein product is CASSHMGNIQYF.

The table lists this clonotype with many counts. This sequence joins TRBV6-1 and TRBJ2-1, with TRBD2 identical over 9 bases. The length of the CDR3 is 17 residues. The V gene's germline CDR1 is MNHNS and CDR2 SASEGT. After removal of 2 bases from V and 6 bases from J, the junction contained 11 bases not matched to a gene. The chain's CDR3 is CASSERMWTSDINEQFF. DNA of the CDR3: TGTGCCAGCAGTGAACGTATGTGGACTAGCGACATCAATGAGCAGTTCTTC.

This clonotype is termed medium-sized. The chain carries TRBV19 and TRBJ2-1; 12 bases align to TRBD2. V gave up 7 bases and J gave up 4 bases; unmatched junction bases: 5. From germline, CDR1 is LNHDA and CDR2 SQIVND (reference sequence). The CDR3 length is 15 residues. The CDR3 bases are TGTGCCAGTAATTCCGGGACTAGCGGGTACAATGAGCAGTTCTTC. It yields the protein CASNSGTSGYNEQFF.